The 16 T cell receptor beta chains listed next were all sequenced from one sample in a study of blood T cells in healthy people across ages. The authors ran a second PCR of about 7 to 11 cycles using a sample-barcoded 5' primer and a J-beta primer mix. TCRdb reanalysed the 5' RACE reads using MiXCR and keeps one entry per CDR3 protein. The data hold about 780,000 distinct CDR3 sequences, with about 45% observed a single time. The sequencing sample was made of blood. These receptors were collected from a man at least 80 years old in good health.

This clonotype has just a few counts. One end of the junction varies from germline; a read error may be responsible. CDR3 sequence: CANSTQGNEQFF. In nucleotides, the CDR3 is TGTGCCAACAGCACTCAGGGAAATGAGCAGTTCTTC. The chain has TRBV7-9 and TRBJ2-1; tentatively, D is TRBD1 (5 bases). The CDR3 covers 12 residues. Germline CDR1 reads SEHNR; CDR2 reads FQNEAQ (reference sequence). Full variable domain (remainder filled in from reference TRBV7-9 and TRBJ2-1): DTGVSQNPRHKITKRGQNVTFRCDPISEHNRLYWYRQTLGQGPEFLTYFQNEAQLEKSRLLSDRFSAERPKGSFSTLEIQRTEQGDSAMYLCANSTQGNEQFFGPGTRLTVL.

This clonotype was observed a handful of times. V is TRBV6-8 and J is TRBJ2-1; TRBD2 agrees at 9 bases. The CDR3 length is 17 residues. V dropped 0 bases and J dropped 7; count of bases not matched to a gene: 10. Germline CDR1 and CDR2: MNHGY and SAAAGT. CDR3 nucleotide sequence: TGTGCCAGCAGTTACTCGGCCTCCGGGACTAGCTTGAATGAGCAGTTCTTC. This sequence encodes CASSYSASGTSLNEQFF.

Many counts were recorded for this clonotype. The J gene is TRBJ2-1, the V gene TRBV14; 7 bases line up with TRBD1. J was trimmed by 2 bases and V by 4 bases; bases with no gene match: 8. From germline, CDR1 is SGHDN and CDR2 FVKESK. The CDR3 has 16 amino acids. The DNA of the CDR3 is TGTGCCAGCAGCCCGCAGACAGGGCCAACCTACAATGAGCAGTTCTTC. This translates into CASSPQTGPTYNEQFF.

In its sample, this clonotype was seen a few times. V and J are TRBV29-1 and TRBJ2-7; 10 bases line up with TRBD2. CDR1 is SQVTM, CDR2 ANQGSEA, per germline. The J segment lost 2 bases and the V segment lost 5 bases, leaving 12 bases of the junction unmatched. The CDR3 has 16 residues. The CDR3 spells CSVTFRSGRPTYEQYF. The CDR3 DNA reads as TGCAGCGTTACCTTCCGTAGCGGGAGGCCAACCTACGAGCAGTACTTC.

J is TRBJ2-1 and V is TRBV15; no clear D. The germline CDR1 and CDR2 sequences are LNHNV and YYDKDF (reference sequence). The V end lost 1 base, the J end lost 2 bases, and 9 bases lay between the germline ends. CDR3 length: 15 residues. As DNA, the CDR3 is TGTGCCACCAGCAGAGGGGCCACCACCTACAATGAGCAGTTCTTC. Translating it yields CATSRGATTYNEQFF. Looking up the rest from reference TRBV15 and TRBJ2-1 gives the full variable domain: DAMVIQNPRYQVTQFGKPVTLSCSQTLNHNVMYWYQQKSSQAPKLLFHYYDKDFNNEADTPDNFQSRRPNTSFCFLDIRSPGLGDTAMYLCATSRGATTYNEQFFGPGTRLTVL.

In its sample, this clonotype was seen many times. The chain couples TRBV29-1 to TRBJ2-7, with 12 bases that match TRBD2. This CDR3 contains 12 residues. Germline V gene lookup returns CDR1 SQVTM and CDR2 ANQGSEA. V lost 7 bases and J lost 5; bases outside the gene matches: 3. CDR3 sequence reads: CSARTSGNEQYF. CDR3 nucleotide sequence: TGCAGCGCCCGGACTAGCGGGAACGAGCAGTACTTC.

The chain uses TRBV12-3 or TRBV12-4 and TRBJ2-5; TRBD2 matches 7 bases. The CDR3 extends over 13 amino acids. Germline trimming cut 5 bases from V and 10 bases from J; bases unmatched to any gene: 10. The CDR3 DNA is TGTGCCAGCAGTCCTCCTAGACTAGCCCTCCAGTACTTC. It translates to CASSPPRLALQYF.

This clonotype turned up a few times. The chain employs TRBV9 and TRBJ2-3, with TRBD2 identical over 7 bases. Losses at the gene ends were 0 bases for V and 5 bases for J; bases not matched to a gene: 12. The CDR3 extends over 17 amino acids. Germline V CDR1 and CDR2: SGDLS, YYNGEE. The DNA for the CDR3 is TGTGCCAGCAGCGTAGGGATAACCTCCGCGGGAGTAGATACGCAGTATTTT. This translates into CASSVGITSAGVDTQYF. The full variable domain, completed using reference TRBV9 and TRBJ2-3, is DSGVTQTPKHLITATGQRVTLRCSPRSGDLSVYWYQQSLDQGLQFLIQYYNGEERAKGNILERFSAQQFPDLHSELNLSSLELGDSALYFCASSVGITSAGVDTQYFGPGTRLTVL.

J is TRBJ2-3 and V is TRBV9; 8 positions match TRBD2. The germline V gene encodes CDR1 SGDLS and CDR2 YYNGEE. This CDR3 contains 17 residues. Trimming removed 3 bases from V and 0 bases from J; junction bases left unmatched: 9. The CDR3 is CASSGRCSGGSTDTQYF. In DNA form, the CDR3 reads TGTGCCAGCAGCGGACGATGTTCGGGAGGGAGCACAGATACGCAGTATTTT.

This clonotype has at least ten counts. The V gene is TRBV7-6, the J gene TRBJ2-5; D is undetermined. The J call may be wrong; the DNA end is better matched by TRBJ2-7. The length of the CDR3 is 13 residues. Germline CDR1 SGHVS, CDR2 FNYEAQ. CDR3 nucleotide sequence: TGTGCCAGCAGCTTAAAGGTGAACTACGAGCAGTACTTC. Translating it yields CASSLKVNYEQYF.

The genes are TRBV5-6 and TRBJ2-5; 9 nucleotides align to TRBD1. The trim removed 5 bases at V and 3 bases at J, leaving 11 bases unmatched. Germline loops: CDR1 SGHDT, CDR2 YYEEEE. CDR3 length: 16 amino acids. CDR3 in DNA: TGTGCCAGCAGTCGTGGACAGGGGAATTTGGAAGAGACCCAGTACTTC. Amino acids: CASSRGQGNLEETQYF.

The chain uses TRBV7-9 and TRBJ2-5, with D possibly matching TRBD2 (6 bases). Trimming shortened V by 8 bases and J by 5 bases, and 12 bases separated the two germline ends. The germline CDR1 and CDR2 sequences are SEHNR and FQNEAQ (reference sequence). This CDR3 comprises 12 residues. For the CDR3, the DNA is TGTGCCAGCTCGGGAGTCGCCGAGACCCAGTACTTC. This encodes CASSGVAETQYF.

J is TRBJ2-7 and V is TRBV5-5; D unresolved. Trimming stripped 1 base from V and 3 bases from J, with 8 bases between. The CDR3 runs to 13 residues. Germline V gene sequence: CDR1 SGHKS, CDR2 YYEKEE (reference sequence). For the CDR3, the DNA is TGTGCCAGCAGCTTGAAATTTAACTACGAGCAGTACTTC. Its protein is CASSLKFNYEQYF.

This rearrangement joins TRBV6-5 to TRBJ2-7; 9 bases match TRBD1. V lost 0 bases, J lost 3 bases, and 3 bases stayed unmatched. The V gene's germline CDR1 is MNHEY and CDR2 SVGAGI. The CDR3 consists of 15 residues. CDR3 loop: CASSYSGQGIYEQYF. The DNA for the CDR3 is TGTGCCAGCAGTTACTCCGGACAGGGGATCTACGAGCAGTACTTC.

The chain uses TRBV12-3 or TRBV12-4 and TRBJ2-3; maybe TRBD1 (6 bases). Trimming left V 6 bases short and J 4 bases short, with 11 bases between. The CDR3 has 13 amino acids. The chain's CDR3 is CASRATGSDTQYF. The CDR3 nucleotides read TGTGCCAGCAGGGCGACAGGATCAGATACGCAGTATTTT.

The rearrangement links TRBV24-1 to TRBJ2-7; D ambiguous. The germline V gene encodes CDR1 KGHDR and CDR2 SFDVKD. CDR3 length: 13 amino acids. Trimming shortened V by 4 bases and J by 2 bases, and 8 bases separated the two germline ends. The CDR3 region is CATSDPLTYEQYF. As DNA, the CDR3 is TGTGCCACCAGTGACCCTTTGACCTACGAGCAGTACTTC.